One and the same sample provided the 23 T cell receptor beta chains below, sequenced in a study of blood T cell repertoires in COVID-19. The table came from immunoSEQ multiplex PCR; TCRdb's copy has only in-frame clones and leaves some out. The sample carries roughly 120,000 clones, roughly 84% recorded once. Sequences were obtained from peripheral blood. The receptors were gathered from an elderly woman with active or convalescent COVID-19.

The chain carries TRBV18 and TRBJ2-1; 10 nucleotides align to TRBD2. In germline, CDR1 is KGHSH, CDR2 LQKENI. CDR3 size: 20 residues. The J segment lost 5 bases and the V segment lost 3 bases, leaving 19 bases of the junction unmatched. CDR3 region: CASSPFTGVASGSRNNEQFF. The CDR3 DNA reads TGTGCCAGCTCACCCTTCACCGGGGTGGCTAGCGGGAGTAGAAACAATGAGCAGTTCTTC.

CDR3 DNA: TGTGCCTGGAGTGTACCAGGCATCCAACGTGGCTACACCTTC. Translation: CAWSVPGIQRGYTF. The chain combines TRBV30 with TRBJ1-2; no clear D. The V end was cut by 0 bases, the J end by 7 bases, with 15 bases between. The germline V gene has CDR1 GTSNPN and CDR2 SVGIG (reference sequence). There are 14 residues in the CDR3.

This clone showed up just a few times. The chain combines TRBV19 with TRBJ2-5, with 8 nucleotides matching TRBD1. The CDR3 spans 15 residues. The germline CDR1 and CDR2 sequences are LNHDA and SQIVND (reference sequence). Germline trimming cut 6 bases from V and 3 bases from J; bases unmatched to any gene: 9. The CDR3 DNA follows: TGTGCCAGTAGAATTGGACAGGGAAGGGAAGAGACCCAGTACTTC. Translation gives CASRIGQGREETQYF.

The chain combines TRBV7-6 with TRBJ1-3; 8 bases line up with TRBD1. With V trimmed by 5 bases and J by 8 bases, 11 bases remained unmatched. CDR3 length: 15 residues. Germline V lookup: CDR1 SGHVS, CDR2 FNYEAQ. The CDR3 loop is CASSPRPTGGDTIYF. The CDR3 DNA follows: TGTGCCAGCAGCCCCCGGCCCACAGGGGGGGACACCATATATTTT. Supplemented by reference TRBV7-6 and TRBJ1-3, the full variable domain reads GAGVSQSPRYKVTKRGQDVALRCDPISGHVSLYWYRQALGQGPEFLTYFNYEAQQDKSGLPNDRFSAERPEGSISTLTIQRTEQRDSAMYRCASSPRPTGGDTIYFGEGSWLTVV.

The chain uses TRBV5-1 and TRBJ1-4, with 9 positions matching TRBD1. J lost 7 bases, V lost 2 bases, and 9 bases had no gene match. Germline assignment: CDR1 SGHRS and CDR2 YFSETQ. This CDR3 comprises 16 residues. DNA of the CDR3: TGCGCCAGCAGCTTTGGGACAGGGCAATCGGGTGAAAAACTGTTTTTT. Residues: CASSFGTGQSGEKLFF.

This clone was observed a handful of times. The chain recombines TRBV2 with TRBJ2-2, with D perhaps matching TRBD2 (5 bases). CDR1 is SNHLY, CDR2 FYNNEI, per germline. V gave up 9 bases and J gave up 3 bases, with 17 bases separating them. The CDR3 consists of 15 residues. The CDR3 protein is CASSGSTWDTGELFF. CDR3 DNA sequence: TGTGCCAGTTCGGGGAGTACGTGGGACACCGGGGAGCTGTTTTTT.

V usage is TRBV2 and J usage is TRBJ1-5; D call uncertain. This CDR3 contains 11 residues. V was clipped by 6 bases and J by 8 bases, with 8 bases between them. In germline, CDR1 is SNHLY, CDR2 FYNNEI. The CDR3 protein is CASRTSEPQHF. The CDR3 coding sequence is TGTGCCAGCAGAACGAGTGAGCCCCAGCATTTT.

V is TRBV11-2 and J is TRBJ2-7; the match to TRBD2 covers 7 bases. Germline assignment: CDR1 SGHAT and CDR2 FQNNGV. V was clipped by 2 bases and J by 4 bases; unmatched bases: 8. CDR3 length: 15 residues. The CDR3 reads CASSLSAGDRYEQYF. The CDR3 nucleotides are TGTGCCAGCAGCTTATCGGCGGGGGATCGATACGAGCAGTACTTC. Looking up the rest from reference TRBV11-2 and TRBJ2-7 gives the full variable domain: EAGVAQSPRYKIIEKRQSVAFWCNPISGHATLYWYQQILGQGPKLLIQFQNNGVVDDSQLPKDRFSAERLKGVDSTLKIQPAKLEDSAVYLCASSLSAGDRYEQYFGPGTRLTVT.

The V call is TRBV10-3, the J call TRBJ1-2, with no clear D. The CDR3 consists of 12 residues. Deletions cut 8 bases from V and 4 bases from J, with 11 bases between. The germline V gene encodes CDR1 ENHRY and CDR2 SYGVKD. CDR3 sequence (DNA): TGTGCCATCGCGGAAGTGGCCTATGGCTACACCTTC. This sequence encodes CAIAEVAYGYTF.

The chain links TRBV6-5 to TRBJ1-5; 10 nucleotides agree with TRBD1. CDR1 and CDR2 (germline): MNHEY, SVGAGI. This CDR3 is 14 amino acids long. Trimming removed 6 bases from V and 7 bases from J; junction bases left unmatched: 6. The CDR3 DNA reads TGTGCCAGCAGAGAGACAGGGGGCGGGCAGCCCCAGCATTTT. It translates to CASRETGGGQPQHF.

The chain combines TRBV6-6 with TRBJ2-1, with a weak D call TRBD1 (5 bases). Germline V gene data show CDR1 as MNHNY and CDR2 as SVGAGI (reference sequence). The CDR3 contains 14 residues. Trimming left V 5 bases short and J 5 bases short, with 13 bases between. The CDR3 bases are TGTGCCAGCAGTGCTTATGCAGGGCACAATGAGCAGTTCTTC. Protein: CASSAYAGHNEQFF.

The chain is built from TRBV14 and TRBJ1-3, with 11 nucleotides matching TRBD1. Trimming at V came to 3 bases and at J to 0 bases, leaving 13 bases not matched to a gene. Per the germline V gene, CDR1 is SGHDN and CDR2 is FVKESK. The CDR3 consists of 20 residues. CDR3 region: CASSHAGQGARGGSGNTIYF. CDR3 sequence (DNA): TGTGCCAGCAGCCATGCCGGACAGGGGGCGCGAGGGGGCTCTGGAAACACCATATATTTT.

The chain couples TRBV27 to TRBJ1-5, with a tentative D call TRBD1 (6 bases). The germline CDR1 and CDR2 sequences are MNHEY and SMNVEV (reference sequence). Between the trimmed V and J ends, which lost 0 bases and 2 bases, there was a span of 11 bases. The CDR3 length is 16 residues. In nucleotides, the CDR3 is TGTGCCAGCAGTTTATCGGGGGCCGGGGGCAATCAGCCCCAGCATTTT. Translating gives CASSLSGAGGNQPQHF.

This clone was seen a few times. V gene TRBV9 combines with J gene TRBJ2-1; 8 bases align to TRBD1. The J segment lost 1 base and the V segment lost 3 bases, leaving 6 bases of the junction unmatched. CDR1 is SGDLS, CDR2 YYNGEE, per germline. The CDR3 spans 16 residues. The CDR3 region has the DNA TGTGCCAGCAGCGGGAAGGACAGGGCTTCCTACAATGAGCAGTTCTTC. Its protein is CASSGKDRASYNEQFF.

This chain uses TRBV27 with TRBJ1-6, with TRBD1 matching over 8 bases. After removal of 5 bases from V and 9 bases from J, the junction contained 6 bases not matched to a gene. Germline lookup yields CDR1 MNHEY and CDR2 SMNVEV (reference sequence). This CDR3 region has 14 residues. In nucleotides, the CDR3 is TGTGCCAGCAGTCCCGGGACAGGCGGTTCACCCCTCCACTTT. Protein product: CASSPGTGGSPLHF.

The chain has TRBV2 and TRBJ2-1; 14 positions match TRBD2. The length of the CDR3 is 18 residues. Losses at the gene ends were 7 bases for V and 2 bases for J; bases not matched to a gene: 10. Germline V gene sequence: CDR1 SNHLY, CDR2 FYNNEI. CDR3 in DNA: TGTGCCAGCACCTCCGGGACTAGCGGGAGTCTGACCTACAATGAGCAGTTCTTC. Its translation: CASTSGTSGSLTYNEQFF.

V usage is TRBV18 and J usage is TRBJ2-1; TRBD2 is a possible D gene (6 bases). Trimming took off 0 bases at V and 3 bases at J, with 9 bases between the two ends. CDR3 length equals 15 residues. Germline V gives CDR1 KGHSH, CDR2 LQKENI. DNA of the CDR3: TGTGCCAGCTCACCACCTAGCGGAAACTACAATGAGCAGTTCTTC. Its protein product is CASSPPSGNYNEQFF. Full variable domain (rest looked up from reference TRBV18 and TRBJ2-1): NAGVMQNPRHLVRRRGQEARLRCSPMKGHSHVYWYRQLPEEGLKFMVYLQKENIIDESGMPKERFSAEFPKEGPSILRIQQVVRGDSAAYFCASSPPSGNYNEQFFGPGTRLTVL.

The genes are TRBV7-3 and TRBJ1-3, with D possibly matching TRBD1 (6 bases). The CDR3 has 14 amino acids. Germline V gene sequence: CDR1 SGHTA, CDR2 FQGTGA. V lost 5 bases to trimming and J lost 1 base, with 9 bases between them. The CDR3 DNA follows: TGTGCCAGCAGCCCAGGGGATTCTGGAAACACCATATATTTT. Translation: CASSPGDSGNTIYF.

V and J are TRBV28 and TRBJ1-1; no definite D call. Deletions cut 8 bases from V and 4 bases from J, with 17 bases between. The CDR3 contains 14 residues. Germline V lookup: CDR1 MDHEN, CDR2 SYDVKM. In DNA form, the CDR3 reads TGTGCCAGCCGCGATGAGGGTTTACCCACTGAAGCTTTCTTT. Its protein product is CASRDEGLPTEAFF.

The CDR3 DNA reads TGTGCCAGCAGTTGGACAGGAGAAGGGACCGGGGAGCTGTTTTTT. Residues: CASSWTGEGTGELFF. V usage is TRBV28 and J usage is TRBJ2-2; 7 bases match TRBD1. Germline V gene data show CDR1 as MDHEN and CDR2 as SYDVKM. CDR3 length equals 15 residues. J was trimmed by 5 bases and V by 4 bases; bases with no gene match: 7.

The CDR3 here is CASSRDTYSTDTQYF. The CDR3 DNA sequence: TGCGCCAGCAGCCGGGACACTTACTCCACAGATACGCAGTATTTT. V is TRBV5-1 and J is TRBJ2-3, with D perhaps matching TRBD1 (6 bases). This CDR3 has 15 residues. The germline V and J ends were trimmed by 4 bases and 2 bases, with 14 bases remaining between them. The germline V gene encodes CDR1 SGHRS and CDR2 YFSETQ.

The chain employs TRBV3-1 (or the pseudogene TRBV3-2) and TRBJ2-7; the match to TRBD2 covers 14 bases. Germline trimming cut 2 bases from V and 4 bases from J; bases unmatched to any gene: 10. The CDR3 covers 18 residues. From germline, CDR1 is LGHDT and CDR2 YNNKEL (reference sequence). The CDR3 loop reads CASSQPSGTSGRGYEQYF. For the CDR3, the DNA is TGTGCCAGCAGCCAACCTTCCGGGACTAGCGGGAGAGGGTACGAGCAGTACTTC.

The J gene is TRBJ2-7, the V gene TRBV6-5; perhaps TRBD1 as D (6 bases). The CDR3 runs 14 residues. The germline V gene has CDR1 MNHEY and CDR2 SVGAGI. Trimming took 2 bases from V and 3 from J, leaving 11 bases between them. CDR3 sequence (DNA): TGTGCCAGCAGTTACCGTACAGGGTACTACGAGCAGTACTTC. Its protein product is CASSYRTGYYEQYF.